This record looks at one T cell receptor (beta chain) sequence and its context. This clonotype has a handful of counts. The clone's antigen remains unknown. It has no much larger one-base neighbor in the sample; base qualities were not kept. These data are taken from a study of blood T cells in healthy people across ages (dated by TCRdb to 2015 to 2017). Broadly, across the study: Template switching captured roughly one uniquely barcoded TCR beta cDNA molecule per two T cells in model experiments. The donors were divided into four age groups: young (average around 17 years), middle-aged (almost 40), aged (62) and long-lived (82). Age-related changes in TCR beta repertoire diversity were measured in the study by deep sequencing normalized with unique cDNA molecular identifiers. To avoid experimental bias, donors of different ages were distributed randomly across sequencing lanes. Using the same blood draw, the study looked at two additional independent replicas of 1 million unique cDNA reads for two donors, one aged 18 to 29 and the other aged 80 or older.

Library preparation used 5' RACE. TCRdb shows the sequencer as Illumina HiSeq 2500. The second PCR ran for about 6 to 11 cycles and used a J-beta primer mix along with a sample-barcoded 5' primer. A template-switch 5' adaptor carrying 12 random nucleotides introduced a unique molecular identifier onto each TCR beta cDNA molecule. At least 2.5 million CDR3-containing paired-end reads were obtained from each sample. All of the RNA was converted into first-strand cDNA using the Mint cDNA synthesis kit, with a TRBC-specific oligonucleotide serving as the primer. Following uracil-DNA glycosylase treatment, a first 18-cycle PCR with universal primers M1SS and BC2_uni_R was performed on all cDNA. Per the authors' processing: For normalization, 1 million high-quality reads were randomly selected from each sample, with every read carrying a distinct molecular identifier. Reads with shared molecular identifiers were discarded instead of being binned into consensus sequences. MiTCR, set to a Q25 quality threshold and the strictest error-elimination algorithm, was used for CDR3 identification, clonotype clustering and error correction. A nonparametric unseen species model with Euler transformation was used to estimate a lower bound on total TCR beta diversity. The public reads were run again by TCRdb, first through fastp at Q25 and then through MiXCR, and only productive beta chains were kept. Here each entry gathers all rows of one CDR3 protein and keeps the most common genes and DNA. The V and J calls come from TCRdb's annotation, not from the publication. Recorded for this sample are fewer than 800,000 distinct CDR3 sequences; roughly 21% of them occurred a single time. The ten largest make up roughly 3.9% of the sample.

What the study reported, not specific to this receptor: Compared with the aged group, more naive CD4+ T cells, fewer expanded clones and increased TCR diversity were shown by the long-lived group, suggesting age selection. Because donor CMV infection status was unknown, age-related changes in expanded clonotypes were potentially confounded. Estimates of total diversity based on one million sequenced T cells were regarded as lower bounds and as underestimates. The percentage of naive T cells measured by flow cytometry correlated strongly with observed TCR beta diversity. As age increased, observed TCR beta diversity per million T cells dropped in a roughly linear way, and a significant reduction was already evident by age around 41. Because profiling used bulk unsorted PBMCs, naive and antigen-experienced compartments could not be compared conclusively.

Systemically healthy Caucasian individuals from Russia, some 38 in total and aged about 6 to 90 years, were included as donors. About 10 milliliters of peripheral blood were collected from each donor into EDTA-treated Vacutainer tubes. Ficoll-Paque density-gradient centrifugation was used to isolate PBMCs, with at least 7 million per sample. Trizol reagent was used to extract total RNA from the PBMCs, yielding at least 6 micrograms per sample. The percentages of naive CD45RAhigh/CD27high T cells were determined by flow cytometry on a PBMC aliquot from every donor. Sample: blood. The sequence was collected from a man aged 65-85 years in good health.

Read as DNA, the sequence is TGCGCCAGCAGCCAGACCGGGACCCACAATGAGCAGTTCTTC. Its coded protein is CASSQTGTHNEQFF. The sequence is built from TRBV5-1 and TRBJ2-1, with the D gene possibly TRBD1 or TRBD2, each one fitting 5 bases. Inclusive of the bounding cysteine and phenylalanine, the CDR3 is 14 residues long. Only the CDR3 DNA stays, 42 bases, in frame from base 1. According to the germline V gene, CDR1 reads SGHRS and CDR2 reads YFSETQ. Relative to germline, V is 4 bases shorter and J is 5 bases shorter, with 13 bases between their ends. The reference TRBV5-1 and TRBJ2-1 proteins fill in what lies around the CDR3, so the full variable domain reads KAGVTQTPRYLIKTRGQQVTLSCSPISGHRSVSWYQQTPGQGLQFLFEYFSETQRNKGNFPGRFSGRQFSNSRSEMNVSTLELGDSALYLCASSQTGTHNEQFFGPGTRLTVL.